Described below is a single T cell receptor (beta chain) sequence and its context. Its specificity is unknown. The data are from a study of T cell clonotyping in hematopoietic cell transplantation. The CDR3 covers 14 residues. Looked up from germline, CDR1 is SGHDT and CDR2 is YYEEEE. Trimming took 1 base from V and 6 from J, leaving 8 bases between them. Study-level findings and limits: Higher Inverse Simpson Index values in graft donor and pretransplant recipient predicted broader posttransplant TCR diversity. Recipient TCR diversity dropped after transplant; expanded clonotypes rose from day 30 to 180. CD4 and CD8 repertoire contributions could not be separated without sorting.

Data came from immunoSEQ multiplex PCR; TCRdb stores just in-frame clones and leaves some out. Among about 3,500 clones listed, roughly 70% were seen once. Sequenced here: peripheral blood mononuclear cells, sampled 30 days after allogeneic stem cell transplant. The sequence came from a male patient between 40 and 50 years old who had an allogeneic stem cell transplant from an unrelated donor, so the T cells may come from the graft donor. Some clones in this sample may be carry-over from other donors' samples. The chain couples TRBV5-6 to TRBJ1-6; the D is unclear. CDR3 in amino acids: CASSLFVRNSPLHF. DNA for the CDR3: TGTGCCAGCAGCTTGTTTGTCCGTAATTCACCCCTCCACTTT.